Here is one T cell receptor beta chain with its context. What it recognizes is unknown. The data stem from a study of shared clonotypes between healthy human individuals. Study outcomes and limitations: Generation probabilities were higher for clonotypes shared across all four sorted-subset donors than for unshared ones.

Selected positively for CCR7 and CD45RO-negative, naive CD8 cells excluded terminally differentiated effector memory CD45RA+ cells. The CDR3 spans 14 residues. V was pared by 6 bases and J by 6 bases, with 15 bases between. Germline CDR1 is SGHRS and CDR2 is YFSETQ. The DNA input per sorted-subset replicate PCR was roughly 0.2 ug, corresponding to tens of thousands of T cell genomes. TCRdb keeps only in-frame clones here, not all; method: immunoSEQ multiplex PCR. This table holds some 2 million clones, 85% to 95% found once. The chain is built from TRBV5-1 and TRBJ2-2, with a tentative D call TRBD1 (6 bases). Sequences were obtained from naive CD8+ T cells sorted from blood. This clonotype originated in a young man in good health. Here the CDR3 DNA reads TGCGCCAGCAAGGGGGACATGGACCCCGGGGAGCTGTTTTTT. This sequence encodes CASKGDMDPGELFF.